The 8 T cell receptor beta chains reported below all come from one sample, sequenced in a study of blood T cell repertoires in COVID-19. Clones were sequenced by immunoSEQ multiplex PCR, and TCRdb holds only the in-frame ones, with some missing. The sample holds 100,000 to 150,000 clones, less than 90% seen once. The specimen was peripheral blood. The receptors originated from a woman of 80 years or more with acute or convalescent COVID-19.

The genes are TRBV28 and TRBJ2-3, with D possibly matching TRBD1 (6 bases). With 6 bases removed from V and 2 bases from J, the gap between germline ends came to 15 bases. The CDR3 is made up of 15 amino acids. Germline V CDR1 and CDR2: MDHEN, SYDVKM. The CDR3 coding sequence is TGTGCCAGCAGCACCAGACAGGTTTACACAGATACGCAGTATTTT. Translation: CASSTRQVYTDTQYF.

J is TRBJ2-2 and V is TRBV19; 10 bases fit TRBD1. The trim removed 7 bases at V and 4 bases at J, leaving 9 bases unmatched. CDR1 is LNHDA and CDR2 is SQIVND in the germline V gene (reference sequence). The CDR3 runs 16 residues. In nucleotides, the CDR3 is TGTGCCAGTACCCCCCCCGGGACAGGGGTCACCGGGGAGCTGTTTTTT. This translates into CASTPPGTGVTGELFF.

V and J are TRBV7-2 and TRBJ2-7; D possibly corresponds to TRBD1 (6 bases). The CDR3 is made up of 16 amino acids. Germline V gives CDR1 SGHTA, CDR2 FQGNSA. V was pared by 4 bases and J by 0 bases, with 16 bases between. The CDR3 reads CASSSSVTDSSYEQYV. The CDR3 coding sequence is TGTGCCAGCAGCTCAAGTGTAACGGACAGCTCCTACGAGCAGTACGTC.

The rearrangement uses TRBV12-3 or TRBV12-4 and TRBJ1-5, with D uncertain. The V and J ends lost 5 bases and 0 bases respectively, with 2 bases between them. The CDR3 spans 12 residues. The CDR3 bases are TGTGCCAGCAGTCGTAGCAATCAGCCCCAGCATTTT. Translating gives CASSRSNQPQHF.

A single count supports this clone. V is TRBV11-2 and J is TRBJ1-2, with D tentatively TRBD1 (5 bases). The V end lost 6 bases, the J end lost 3 bases, and 11 bases lay between the germline ends. This CDR3 spans 13 amino acids. Germline lookup yields CDR1 SGHAT and CDR2 FQNNGV. The CDR3 region is CASRRIGDYGYTF. The CDR3 nucleotides are TGTGCCAGCAGGCGTATAGGGGACTATGGCTACACCTTC.

The chain carries TRBV7-6 and TRBJ1-2, with 12 nucleotides matching TRBD1. CDR1 and CDR2 (germline): SGHVS, FNYEAQ. The CDR3 loop spans 17 amino acids. V was clipped by 5 bases and J by 5 bases; unmatched bases: 12. The CDR3 nucleotides are TGTGCCAGCAGCGCCCGGGACAGGGGGCGAAGAAGTTATGGCTACACCTTC. Its protein product is CASSARDRGRRSYGYTF.

J is TRBJ2-5 and V is TRBV18; TRBD1 agrees at 7 bases. The CDR3 has 13 residues. Germline values: CDR1 KGHSH, CDR2 LQKENI. The J segment lost 5 bases and the V segment lost 3 bases, leaving 3 bases of the junction unmatched. The CDR3 region has the DNA TGTGCCAGCTCACCTGCGACAGGGGAGACCCAGTACTTC. Its translation is CASSPATGETQYF.

This clone has only one observation. The V and J genes are TRBV21-1 and TRBJ2-1; the DNA was not used to check the table's D call, TRBD2. TRBV21-1 is annotated as a pseudogene. The CDR3 runs 16 residues. CDR3 sequence: CASSRNGLAGPDEQFF. CDR3 in DNA: TGTGCCAGCAGCCGAAATGGACTAGCGGGGCCCGATGAGCAGTTCTTC.